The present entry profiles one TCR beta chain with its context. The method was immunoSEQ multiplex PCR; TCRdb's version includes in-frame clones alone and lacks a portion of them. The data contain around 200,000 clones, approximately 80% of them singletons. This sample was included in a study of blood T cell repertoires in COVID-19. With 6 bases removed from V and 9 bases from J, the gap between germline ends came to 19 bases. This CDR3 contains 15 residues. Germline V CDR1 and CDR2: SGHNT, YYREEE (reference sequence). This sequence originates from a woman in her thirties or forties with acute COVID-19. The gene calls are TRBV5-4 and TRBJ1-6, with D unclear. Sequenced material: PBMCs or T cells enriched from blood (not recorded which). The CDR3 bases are TGTGCCAGCACCGCCGGCCGGGCCGAGGGTTCACCCCTCCACTTT. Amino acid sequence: CASTAGRAEGSPLHF.